A single sample is the source of the 8 T cell receptor beta chains below, sequenced in a study of shared clonotypes between healthy human individuals. Profiled with immunoSEQ multiplex PCR; TCRdb holds only in-frame clones, not every one. The sample lists hundreds of thousands of clones, about 79% occurring once. The sample was PBMCs. These receptors came from a woman between 40 and 55 years old in good health. Some clones in this sample may be carry-over from other donors' samples.

The chain employs TRBV14 and TRBJ2-1; 10 nucleotides align to TRBD2. The CDR3 is 16 residues long. V lost 0 bases, J lost 8 bases, and 7 bases stayed unmatched. Germline V gene lookup returns CDR1 SGHDN and CDR2 FVKESK. CDR3 protein: CASSQDWGLAMDEQFF. DNA for the CDR3: TGTGCCAGCAGCCAAGATTGGGGACTAGCGATGGATGAGCAGTTCTTC.

The chain uses TRBV29-1 and TRBJ2-7; 8 nucleotides agree with TRBD2. Germline V gene lookup returns CDR1 SQVTM and CDR2 ANQGSEA. This CDR3 region has 13 residues. V trimming: 7 bases; J trimming: 6 bases; junction bases outside the gene matches: 11. The CDR3 bases are TGCAGCGCCTCGGGAGGGCCTCCCCTCGAGCAGTACTTC. Its protein product is CSASGGPPLEQYF.

This clone was picked up a small number of times. Within the sample, other DNA sequences also encode this same CDR3. This chain links TRBV18 with TRBJ1-5, with 10 positions matching TRBD1. Per germline, CDR1 KGHSH and CDR2 LQKENI. The CDR3 is 14 residues long. With 3 bases clipped from V and 5 bases from J, the junction kept 1 base outside the gene matches. The chain's CDR3 is CASSPGQGDQPQHF. DNA of the CDR3: TGTGCCAGCTCACCCGGACAGGGGGATCAGCCCCAGCATTTT.

The chain has TRBV29-1 and TRBJ2-3; TRBD2 matches at 10 bases. Germline V gene sequence: CDR1 SQVTM, CDR2 ANQGSEA. There are 14 residues in the CDR3. After removal of 6 bases from V and 4 bases from J, the junction contained 7 bases not matched to a gene. The CDR3 sequence: CSVGLAGVPDTQYF. As DNA, the CDR3 is TGCAGCGTCGGGCTAGCGGGAGTACCAGATACGCAGTATTTT.

This chain uses TRBV6-1 with TRBJ2-4; a weak D match, TRBD1 (7 bases). V shed 2 bases and J shed 9 bases, with 8 bases lying between them. The length of the CDR3 is 12 residues. Germline values: CDR1 MNHNS, CDR2 SASEGT. The DNA for the CDR3 is TGTGCCAGCAGTGAACAGGGGGGCATTCAGTACTTC. Amino acids: CASSEQGGIQYF.

This clone was counted between two and nine times. J is TRBJ2-3 and V is TRBV10-1, with D possibly being TRBD2 (6 bases). V was pared by 2 bases and J by 2 bases, with 11 bases between. CDR1 and CDR2 from the germline V gene are WNHNN and SYGVQD (reference sequence). This CDR3 contains 15 residues. This CDR3 reads CASSEGGSATDTQYF. In DNA, the CDR3 is TGCGCCAGCAGTGAGGGGGGGTCCGCCACAGATACGCAGTATTTT.

V is TRBV9 and J is TRBJ2-1, with TRBD1 matching over 9 bases. This CDR3 comprises 14 residues. Germline CDR1 and CDR2: SGDLS and YYNGEE. The V and J ends lost 2 bases and 7 bases, in that order; junction bases with no gene match: 4. The CDR3 is CASSVGTGTNEQFF. The CDR3, as DNA: TGTGCCAGCAGCGTCGGGACAGGGACGAATGAGCAGTTCTTC.

This clone was seen a single time. The rearrangement links TRBV10-3 to TRBJ2-2, with TRBD2 identical over 10 bases. V lost 0 bases and J lost 0; bases outside the gene matches: 4. Germline-derived CDR1 and CDR2 are ENHRY and SYGVKD. The CDR3 runs 18 residues. CDR3 region: CAISESASGSSNTGELFF. As DNA, the CDR3 is TGTGCCATCAGTGAGTCGGCTAGCGGGAGTTCGAACACCGGGGAGCTGTTTTTT.